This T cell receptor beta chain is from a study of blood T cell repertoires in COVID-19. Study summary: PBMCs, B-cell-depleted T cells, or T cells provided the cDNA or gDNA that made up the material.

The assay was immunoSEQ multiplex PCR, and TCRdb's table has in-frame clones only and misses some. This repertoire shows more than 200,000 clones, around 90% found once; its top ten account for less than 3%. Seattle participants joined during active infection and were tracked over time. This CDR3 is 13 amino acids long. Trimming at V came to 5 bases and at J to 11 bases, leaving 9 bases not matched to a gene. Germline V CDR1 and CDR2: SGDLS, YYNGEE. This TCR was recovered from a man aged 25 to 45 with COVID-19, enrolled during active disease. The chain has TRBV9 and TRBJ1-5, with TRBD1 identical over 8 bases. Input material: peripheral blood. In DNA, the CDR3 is TGTGCCAGCAGTCCGGGACAGGTCGAAGCCCAGCATTTT. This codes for CASSPGQVEAQHF.